This T cell receptor beta chain emerged from a study of beta chain features in type 1 diabetes. Study-level background: Examination of sorted cells across all samples involved approximately 100,000,000 cells. The study's findings and limits: There was a possibility that cDNA sequencing over-represented cells with high TCR expression. Equally in patients and controls, PCR might preferentially amplify shorter templates.

This clone was recorded a few times. Its matching antigen is unknown. Every isolated RNA sample was fully reverse transcribed, so sequencing captured expressed TCRB transcripts. Naive, central memory and regulatory T cell samples yielded around 3.3 million reads on average. Clones were sequenced by immunoSEQ multiplex PCR, and TCRdb holds only the in-frame ones, with some missing. The repertoire holds roughly 180,000 clones, with less than 15% as singletons. Germline values: CDR1 SEHNR, CDR2 FQNEAQ (reference sequence). The trim removed 4 bases at V and 0 bases at J, leaving 7 bases unmatched. The CDR3 totals 17 residues.

This sequence joins TRBV7-9 and TRBJ2-2; 8 nucleotides line up with TRBD1. This clonotype originated in a woman under 30 in good health. The specimen was central memory CD4+ T cells from blood. CDR3 residues: CASSSPPGGANTGELFF. Here the CDR3 DNA reads TGTGCCAGCAGCTCACCCCCAGGGGGCGCGAACACCGGGGAGCTGTTTTTT.